This T cell receptor (beta chain) was sequenced in a study of T-cell reconstitution after alpha-beta-depleted transplantation in children. Notes on the study in general: Some patients' high day-60 TCRbeta diversity was attributed to recipient cells surviving conditioning. About two months after transplant, alpha-beta T cells reportedly came from several hundred expanded graft clones. When one year had passed after transplant, most T-cell counts and diversity came from newly produced T cells.

Preparation of the TCRbeta library was carried out with unique molecular identifiers. MiXCR, run by TCRdb on the PCR reads, gives a single entry per CDR3 protein. This table has around 960,000 distinct CDR3 sequences, about 30% appearing once. Germline CDR1 and CDR2: MNHEY and SVGAGI. CDR3 length: 15 residues. V shed 6 bases and J shed 4 bases, with 16 bases lying between them. As to this clonotype: As yet, its antigen is unknown.

The sequence was obtained from a boy younger than two who had a stem cell transplant for SCID, so the T cells may come from the graft donor. The sample in question was PBMCs, mostly from graft donor cells, obtained 360 days after TCRalphabeta/CD19-depleted stem cell transplant. The gene calls are TRBV6-5 and TRBJ1-5, with D hard to call. The CDR3 loop is CASRLGGLGNQPQHF. The CDR3 DNA sequence: TGTGCCAGCAGACTCGGCGGACTAGGGAATCAGCCCCAGCATTTT.